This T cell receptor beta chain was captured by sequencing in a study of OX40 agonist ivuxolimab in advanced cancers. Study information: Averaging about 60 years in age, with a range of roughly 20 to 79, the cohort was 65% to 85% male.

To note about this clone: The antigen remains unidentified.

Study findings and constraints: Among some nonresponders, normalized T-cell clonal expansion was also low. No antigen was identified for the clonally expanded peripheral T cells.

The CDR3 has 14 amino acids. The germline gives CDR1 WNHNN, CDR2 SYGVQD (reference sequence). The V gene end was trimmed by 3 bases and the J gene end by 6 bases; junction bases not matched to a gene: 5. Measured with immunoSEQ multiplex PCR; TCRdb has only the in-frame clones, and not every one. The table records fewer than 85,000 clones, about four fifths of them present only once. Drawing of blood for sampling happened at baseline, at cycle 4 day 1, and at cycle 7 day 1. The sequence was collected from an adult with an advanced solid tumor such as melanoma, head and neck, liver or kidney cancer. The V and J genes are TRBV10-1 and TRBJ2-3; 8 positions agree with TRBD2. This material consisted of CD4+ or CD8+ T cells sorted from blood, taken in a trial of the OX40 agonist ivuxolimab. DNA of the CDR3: TGCGCCAGCAGTGATTCGGGAGGGACGGATACGCAGTATTTT. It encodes CASSDSGGTDTQYF.